The clone carrying this TCR beta chain was counted a single time. The antigen is undetermined. This specimen comes from a study of T cells after yellow fever vaccination. General observations from the study: The study found a weaker secondary response that peaked faster, day 5 versus 15. Only a small proportion of the clonotypes turned up in both the CD4 and the CD8 compartments, likely arising from convergent recombination.

The germline gives CDR1 GTSNPN, CDR2 SVGIG (reference sequence). Trimming took 4 bases from V and 5 from J, leaving 21 bases between them. The CDR3 runs to 15 residues. TCRdb analysed the 5' RACE reads with MiXCR anew, one entry per CDR3 protein. Of hundreds of thousands of distinct CDR3 sequences detected, approximately 12% appear once; the ten largest clones hold around 15%. Material: PBMCs, obtained on the day of the yellow fever booster vaccination. This receptor was taken from a man between 25 and 39 years old who received the YFV17D yellow fever vaccine. This rearrangement joins TRBV30 to TRBJ2-7; tentatively, D is TRBD1 (6 bases). The CDR3 spells CAWTNWGQTFDEQYF. The CDR3 nucleotides read TGTGCCTGGACTAATTGGGGGCAGACCTTCGACGAGCAGTACTTC.